Following are 27 T cell receptor beta chains from one sample sequenced in a study of OX40 agonist ivuxolimab in advanced cancers. Assay: immunoSEQ multiplex PCR; the TCRdb copy retains only in-frame clones and omits some. The data show 50,000 or so clones, roughly 85% seen once. Here the sequenced sample was CD4+ or CD8+ T cells sorted from blood, taken in a trial of the OX40 agonist ivuxolimab. The receptors derive from an adult with an advanced solid tumor such as melanoma, head and neck, liver or kidney cancer.

The genes are TRBV6-5 and TRBJ1-2; D is ambiguous. V gave up 0 bases and J gave up 4 bases, with 9 bases separating them. CDR1 is MNHEY and CDR2 is SVGAGI in the germline V gene. The CDR3 extends over 14 amino acids. CDR3 in DNA: TGTGCCAGCAGTTACTCGGAGGGATTCTATGGCTACACCTTC. Its translation: CASSYSEGFYGYTF.

CDR3 DNA sequence: TGCAGCGCAGCCCCGGGACAGGGGGCGTTGGTTGAGCAGTTCTTC. Translating it yields CSAAPGQGALVEQFF. The rearrangement uses TRBV29-1 and TRBJ2-1; 12 nucleotides line up with TRBD1. The CDR3 sequence is 15 residues long. Germline CDR1 and CDR2: SQVTM and ANQGSEA. After removal of 7 bases from V and 9 bases from J, the junction contained 13 bases not matched to a gene.

The chain carries TRBV5-6 and TRBJ2-5, with D uncertain. Germline V lookup: CDR1 SGHDT, CDR2 YYEEEE. CDR3 length equals 15 residues. V lost 6 bases and J 5 bases, leaving 20 bases between the germline ends. In nucleotides, the CDR3 is TGTGCCAGCATCCCGGCAGGCTCTGCATGGGAGACCCAGTACTTC. Amino acids: CASIPAGSAWETQYF.

This clone was recorded once. The rearrangement uses TRBV5-1 and TRBJ1-1; D might be TRBD1 (5 bases). The CDR3 length is 14 residues. In germline, CDR1 is SGHRS, CDR2 YFSETQ. Between the trimmed V and J ends, which lost 4 bases and 3 bases, there was a span of 13 bases. The CDR3 reads CASSPEGGDTEAFF. The CDR3 DNA follows: TGCGCCAGCAGCCCCGAGGGAGGGGACACTGAAGCTTTCTTT. The full variable domain, in which reference TRBV5-1 and TRBJ1-1 provide the parts outside the CDR3, is KAGVTQTPRYLIKTRGQQVTLSCSPISGHRSVSWYQQTPGQGLQFLFEYFSETQRNKGNFPGRFSGRQFSNSRSEMNVSTLELGDSALYLCASSPEGGDTEAFFGQGTRLTVV.

V is TRBV28 and J is TRBJ2-7; D is perhaps TRBD1 (6 bases). CDR1 and CDR2 from the germline V gene are MDHEN and SYDVKM. CDR3 length: 11 residues. This chain's CDR3 is CAEGRGHEQYF. CDR3 coding DNA: TGTGCGGAAGGCAGGGGCCACGAGCAGTACTTC.

The chain carries TRBV6-1 and TRBJ1-5, with D tentatively TRBD1 (6 bases). V dropped 1 base and J dropped 5 bases, with 15 bases sitting between them. The CDR3 totals 16 residues. CDR1 MNHNS and CDR2 SASEGT come from the germline V gene. CDR3 DNA: TGTGCCAGCAGTGAAGATGGGACACCGTATCATCAGCCCCAGCATTTT. This sequence encodes CASSEDGTPYHQPQHF.

A note on this clone: The same CDR3 arises from other DNA sequences in this sample as well. This chain joins TRBV18 and TRBJ1-1; 7 bases are a match to TRBD1. The J segment lost 2 bases and the V segment lost 0 bases, leaving 3 bases of the junction unmatched. Germline V gene lookup returns CDR1 KGHSH and CDR2 LQKENI. This CDR3 contains 15 residues. In nucleotides, the CDR3 is TGTGCCAGCTCACCACCCGGGACAGTTAACACTGAAGCTTTCTTT. This sequence encodes CASSPPGTVNTEAFF. Using reference TRBV18 and TRBJ1-1 for the parts outside the CDR3, the full variable domain is NAGVMQNPRHLVRRRGQEARLRCSPMKGHSHVYWYRQLPEEGLKFMVYLQKENIIDESGMPKERFSAEFPKEGPSILRIQQVVRGDSAAYFCASSPPGTVNTEAFFGQGTRLTVV.

The chain recombines TRBV6-1 with TRBJ2-6; a weak D match, TRBD1 (5 bases). This CDR3 contains 16 residues. Trimming removed 0 bases at V and 0 bases at J, with 6 bases between. Germline V gene sequence: CDR1 MNHNS, CDR2 SASEGT. CDR3 DNA: TGTGCCAGCAGTGAAGCGACAGACTCTGGGGCCAACGTCCTGACTTTC. As protein: CASSEATDSGANVLTF.

The rearrangement joins TRBV30 to TRBJ2-7; TRBD2 might be the D (5 bases). Germline-derived CDR1 and CDR2 are GTSNPN and SVGIG (reference sequence). V was trimmed by 3 bases and J by 3 bases, leaving 9 bases between them. The CDR3 length is 12 residues. CDR3 bases: TGTGCCTGGAGCCACGGGAACTACGAGCAGTACTTC. This sequence encodes CAWSHGNYEQYF.

The DNA of the CDR3 is TGTGCCAGCAGTTTTAGGCGGGGGACAGGGCGACGCGGGAGGCCCTACGAGCAGTACTTC. Translating gives CASSFRRGTGRRGRPYEQYF. The gene calls are TRBV28 and TRBJ2-7, with D maybe TRBD1 (9 bases). Germline values: CDR1 MDHEN, CDR2 SYDVKM. V dropped 3 bases and J dropped 2 bases, with 29 bases sitting between them. The CDR3 covers 20 residues.

The DNA of the CDR3 is TGTGCCAGCAGTTACACCGACAGGGTATCCTACGAGCAGTACTTC. Translating it yields CASSYTDRVSYEQYF. This sequence joins TRBV6-6 and TRBJ2-7; TRBD1 agrees at 7 bases. The CDR3 runs to 15 residues. The junction had 5 bases not matched to a gene; V was cut back by 2 bases and J by 1 base. CDR1 and CDR2 (germline): MNHNY, SVGAGI (reference sequence).

This chain joins TRBV18 and TRBJ2-5, with a weak D call TRBD2 (5 bases). Between the trimmed V and J ends, which lost 3 bases and 1 base, there was a span of 6 bases. Germline CDR1 KGHSH, CDR2 LQKENI. CDR3 length equals 13 residues. The CDR3 nucleotides read TGTGCCAGCTCACCCGGGGTCCAAGAGACCCAGTACTTC. Its translation: CASSPGVQETQYF. Full variable domain (missing parts from reference TRBV18 and TRBJ2-5): NAGVMQNPRHLVRRRGQEARLRCSPMKGHSHVYWYRQLPEEGLKFMVYLQKENIIDESGMPKERFSAEFPKEGPSILRIQQVVRGDSAAYFCASSPGVQETQYFGPGTRLLVL.

The rearrangement uses TRBV9 and TRBJ2-1, with 7 positions matching TRBD2. Germline loops: CDR1 SGDLS, CDR2 YYNGEE. V dropped 4 bases and J dropped 9; count of bases not matched to a gene: 16. This CDR3 has 16 amino acids. The CDR3 loop is CASSSLGEREWVEQFF. The CDR3, as DNA: TGTGCCAGCAGCTCCCTGGGGGAGCGGGAATGGGTTGAGCAGTTCTTC.

The CDR3 DNA follows: TGTGCCAGCTCACCATTTCAGGGGACTAGCGGGCGCCAAGAGACCCAGTACTTC. Its protein product is CASSPFQGTSGRQETQYF. J is TRBJ2-5 and V is TRBV18; 12 positions agree with TRBD2. V was clipped by 2 bases and J by 1 base; unmatched bases: 8. The length of the CDR3 is 18 residues. Germline V gives CDR1 KGHSH, CDR2 LQKENI.

The chain couples TRBV5-6 to TRBJ1-1; perhaps TRBD1 as D (5 bases). The CDR3 loop spans 12 amino acids. V dropped 4 bases and J dropped 8 bases, with 12 bases sitting between them. Germline V CDR1 and CDR2: SGHDT, YYEEEE. This CDR3 reads CASSPGGAEAFF. CDR3 nucleotides: TGTGCCAGCAGCCCGGGGGGAGCCGAAGCTTTCTTT.

The chain couples TRBV9 to TRBJ2-1; D is possibly TRBD2 (6 bases). The CDR3 extends over 15 amino acids. Trimming shortened V by 1 base and J by 5 bases, and 13 bases separated the two germline ends. CDR1 and CDR2 (germline): SGDLS, YYNGEE. The CDR3 coding sequence is TGTGCCAGCAGCGTAAAAGGAGGGCGGCACAATGAGCAGTTCTTC. Protein sequence: CASSVKGGRHNEQFF. Complete variable domain (other parts from reference TRBV9 and TRBJ2-1): DSGVTQTPKHLITATGQRVTLRCSPRSGDLSVYWYQQSLDQGLQFLIQYYNGEERAKGNILERFSAQQFPDLHSELNLSSLELGDSALYFCASSVKGGRHNEQFFGPGTRLTVL.

V gene TRBV6-6 combines with J gene TRBJ2-1, with 8 bases aligning to TRBD1. The CDR3 length is 15 residues. Per the germline V gene, CDR1 is MNHNY and CDR2 is SVGAGI (reference sequence). The V and J ends lost 6 bases and 10 bases, in that order; junction bases with no gene match: 14. CDR3 sequence (DNA): TGTGCCAGCAGCACGACAGGGGAAGTTCAGGGCGAGCAGTTCTTC. Encoded protein: CASSTTGEVQGEQFF.

The gene calls are TRBV11-2 and TRBJ2-7; D may be TRBD1 (6 bases). V was shortened by 5 bases and J by 7 bases, with 21 bases between the two germline ends. Germline V lookup: CDR1 SGHAT, CDR2 FQNNGV. The CDR3 consists of 15 residues. In DNA, the CDR3 is TGTGCCAGCAGCCGATTTCAAGTGGGACACTTAGAGCAGTACTTC. Translation gives CASSRFQVGHLEQYF. Full variable domain (rest looked up from reference TRBV11-2 and TRBJ2-7): EAGVAQSPRYKIIEKRQSVAFWCNPISGHATLYWYQQILGQGPKLLIQFQNNGVVDDSQLPKDRFSAERLKGVDSTLKIQPAKLEDSAVYLCASSRFQVGHLEQYFGPGTRLTVT.

This clone has a single count. The rearrangement links TRBV9 to TRBJ2-3, with D possibly being TRBD2 (6 bases). Germline CDR1 is SGDLS and CDR2 is YYNGEE. This CDR3 spans 15 amino acids. The V end was cut by 2 bases, the J end by 10 bases, with 20 bases between. The CDR3 spells CASSVSPGDAYAQYF. The CDR3 DNA is TGTGCCAGCAGCGTGAGTCCGGGAGACGCATATGCGCAGTATTTT.

This clone was counted only a few times. The rearrangement joins TRBV28 to TRBJ2-4, with 8 bases matching TRBD1. V lost 4 bases, J lost 10 bases, and 9 bases stayed unmatched. Looked up from germline, CDR1 is MDHEN and CDR2 is SYDVKM. CDR3 length equals 14 residues. The CDR3 DNA sequence: TGTGCCAGCAGTTGGACAGGGAAGGCGAGGATTCAGTACTTC. Amino acid sequence: CASSWTGKARIQYF.

This clone was seen a few times. The chain uses TRBV20-1 and TRBJ1-1, with D uncertain. The CDR3 is 11 amino acids. The germline gives CDR1 DFQATT, CDR2 SNEGSKA (reference sequence). V was trimmed by 6 bases and J by 1 base, leaving 6 bases between them. The CDR3 protein is CSAEENTEAFF. In DNA, the CDR3 is TGCAGTGCCGAAGAGAACACTGAAGCTTTCTTT.

V and J are TRBV18 and TRBJ2-3, with TRBD2 as a possible D gene (5 bases). Trimming removed 2 bases at V and 3 bases at J, with 9 bases between. This CDR3 contains 14 residues. Germline CDR1 reads KGHSH; CDR2 reads LQKENI. The CDR3 DNA sequence: TGTGCCAGCTCACCAAGCGGAAAAACAGATACGCAGTATTTT. This codes for CASSPSGKTDTQYF.

The V call is TRBV30, the J call TRBJ1-2; 9 nucleotides agree with TRBD1. The CDR3 runs to 13 residues. Germline V CDR1 and CDR2: GTSNPN, SVGIG (reference sequence). V shed 4 bases and J 4 bases; nucleotides not matched to a gene: 4. The CDR3 reads CAWTDRGVYGYTF. In DNA, the CDR3 is TGTGCCTGGACCGACAGGGGGGTCTATGGCTACACCTTC.

V and J are TRBV9 and TRBJ2-2, with 7 bases lining up with TRBD2. The CDR3 is 14 amino acids. V lost 5 bases and J lost 0; bases outside the gene matches: 1. Germline V lookup: CDR1 SGDLS, CDR2 YYNGEE. CDR3 sequence (DNA): TGTGCCAGCAGGGGGAGGGCGAACACCGGGGAGCTGTTTTTT. This gives the protein CASRGRANTGELFF.

As DNA, the CDR3 is TGTGCCAGCAGTTTTCAGGGAATTGAAAAACTGTTTTTT. Its translation is CASSFQGIEKLFF. V usage is TRBV28 and J usage is TRBJ1-4, with a tentative D call TRBD1 (5 bases). The ends were cut back, 3 bases at V and 7 bases at J, with 9 bases in the middle. Germline V lookup: CDR1 MDHEN, CDR2 SYDVKM. This CDR3 is built from 13 residues.

This chain joins TRBV4-1 and TRBJ2-5, with a weak D call TRBD2 (5 bases). The length of the CDR3 is 14 residues. Trimming cost V 2 bases and J 5 bases, with 12 bases left between them. CDR1 and CDR2 from the germline V gene are MGHRA and YSYEKL. The DNA of the CDR3 is TGCGCCAGCAGCCAACCTAGGGAGCAGGAGACCCAGTACTTC. This encodes CASSQPREQETQYF.

The chain has TRBV30 and TRBJ1-1; D not resolved. CDR3 length equals 11 residues. The germline V and J ends were trimmed by 1 base and 6 bases, with 6 bases remaining between them. From germline, CDR1 is GTSNPN and CDR2 SVGIG (reference sequence). This chain's CDR3 is CAWSGSPEAFF. The CDR3 bases are TGTGCCTGGAGTGGGAGCCCTGAAGCTTTCTTT. Based on the CDR3 plus reference TRBV30 and TRBJ1-1, the full variable domain is SQTIHQWPATLVQPVGSPLSLECTVEGTSNPNLYWYRQAAGRGLQLLFYSVGIGQISSEVPQNLSASRPQDRQFILSSKKLLLSDSGFYLCAWSGSPEAFFGQGTRLTVV.